The 10 T cell receptor beta chains below all came from one sample that was sequenced in a study of beta chain features in type 1 diabetes. Study-level points and caveats: Type 1 diabetes patients had TCRB CDR3s that were shorter (moderately but significantly so) in all four CD4+ subsets.

No antigen has been identified for these receptors. All of the isolated RNA was reverse transcribed, so expressed TCRB transcripts were sequenced. Using immunoSEQ multiplex PCR, the repertoire was profiled, and TCRdb retains in-frame clones only, with some absent. This sample has about 370,000 clones, with over 8.5% found just once. Sequenced sample: central memory CD4+ T cells from blood. These receptors originate from a man younger than 45 with type 1 diabetes.

V usage is TRBV7-9 and J usage is TRBJ2-5; 11 bases agree with TRBD1. Germline lookup yields CDR1 SEHNR and CDR2 FQNEAQ (reference sequence). The CDR3 is 14 amino acids. V trimming: 4 bases; J trimming: 4 bases; junction bases outside the gene matches: 2. CDR3 residues: CASSWGQGGETQYF. In nucleotides, the CDR3 is TGTGCCAGCAGCTGGGGACAGGGGGGAGAGACCCAGTACTTC.

The sample holds a few counts of this clone. The rearrangement joins TRBV7-3 to TRBJ1-2; tentative D call: TRBD1 (5 bases). Germline V gene sequence: CDR1 SGHTA, CDR2 FQGTGA. This CDR3 is built from 16 residues. V was shortened by 5 bases and J by 0 bases, with 16 bases between the two germline ends. The CDR3 nucleotides are TGTGCCAGCAGCGGAGCCGGGACTCCCGCTAACTATGGCTACACCTTC. Encoded protein: CASSGAGTPANYGYTF.

Only a few counts were recorded for this clone. This chain joins TRBV21-1 and TRBJ2-1; whether TRBD2, the table's D call, matches the DNA was not checked. TRBV21-1 is an annotated pseudogene. The CDR3 has 18 amino acids. As DNA, the CDR3 is TGTGCCAGCAGCAAAATACTAGCGGGAGGTAGCTCCTACAATGAGCAGTTCTTC. Translated: CASSKILAGGSSYNEQFF.

CDR3 amino acids: CASSPGLVSDTQYF. The CDR3 DNA follows: TGTGCCAGCTCACCGGGACTAGTTTCAGATACGCAGTATTTT. The chain links TRBV18 to TRBJ2-3; 8 bases fit TRBD2. This CDR3 has 14 residues. CDR1 and CDR2 (germline): KGHSH, LQKENI. J was trimmed by 4 bases and V by 3 bases; bases with no gene match: 3. The whole variable domain, filled in from reference TRBV18 and TRBJ2-3, reads NAGVMQNPRHLVRRRGQEARLRCSPMKGHSHVYWYRQLPEEGLKFMVYLQKENIIDESGMPKERFSAEFPKEGPSILRIQQVVRGDSAAYFCASSPGLVSDTQYFGPGTRLTVL.

This clone has a handful of counts. The J gene is TRBJ2-7, the V gene TRBV13, with D hard to call. The CDR3 spans 13 residues. Trimming removed 1 base at V and 7 bases at J, with 11 bases between. Germline CDR1 PRHDT, CDR2 FYEKMQ (reference sequence). CDR3 loop: CASSLVIGGEQYF. CDR3 nucleotide sequence: TGTGCCAGCAGCTTAGTTATTGGTGGTGAGCAGTACTTC.

This clone was seen only a few times. Other DNA sequences in the sample encode the same CDR3. This chain joins TRBV28 and TRBJ2-3, with 10 positions matching TRBD1. Per the germline V gene, CDR1 is MDHEN and CDR2 is SYDVKM. The V gene end was trimmed by 5 bases and the J gene end by 3 bases; junction bases not matched to a gene: 5. The CDR3 contains 15 residues. The CDR3: CASSLRTGGTDTQYF. CDR3 DNA: TGTGCCAGCAGTCTCCGGACAGGGGGAACAGATACGCAGTATTTT.

The rearrangement uses TRBV28 and TRBJ2-5; D might be TRBD2 (5 bases). Germline loops: CDR1 MDHEN, CDR2 SYDVKM. The CDR3 consists of 15 residues. Trimming removed 4 bases at V and 0 bases at J, with 12 bases between. The CDR3 here is CASSSTILYQETQYF. The CDR3, as DNA: TGTGCCAGCAGTTCGACTATCCTGTACCAAGAGACCCAGTACTTC.

CDR3 loop: CASSQDLGWAYEQYF. CDR3 DNA: TGTGCCAGCAGCCAAGATTTGGGGTGGGCCTACGAGCAGTACTTC. J is TRBJ2-7 and V is TRBV14; D gene uncertain. This CDR3 spans 15 amino acids. Germline-derived CDR1 and CDR2 are SGHDN and FVKESK. Deletions cut 0 bases from V and 2 bases from J, with 11 bases between.

This clone turned up a few times. The chain combines TRBV13 with TRBJ2-1, with D possibly matching TRBD2 (6 bases). Germline lookup yields CDR1 PRHDT and CDR2 FYEKMQ (reference sequence). V lost 5 bases and J lost 8, with 13 bases in between. CDR3 size: 13 residues. This CDR3 reads CASSPTSLHEQFF. CDR3 coding DNA: TGTGCCAGCAGCCCGACTAGTCTCCATGAGCAGTTCTTC.

The chain has TRBV18 and TRBJ2-7; 7 bases are a match to TRBD2. This CDR3 has 15 amino acids. Germline values: CDR1 KGHSH, CDR2 LQKENI. Trimming at V came to 1 base and at J to 0 bases, leaving 3 bases not matched to a gene. The CDR3, as DNA: TGTGCCAGCTCACCACAGCGGGACGCCTCCTACGAGCAGTACTTC. It encodes CASSPQRDASYEQYF. Full variable domain (rest looked up from reference TRBV18 and TRBJ2-7): NAGVMQNPRHLVRRRGQEARLRCSPMKGHSHVYWYRQLPEEGLKFMVYLQKENIIDESGMPKERFSAEFPKEGPSILRIQQVVRGDSAAYFCASSPQRDASYEQYFGPGTRLTVT.